This entry is about one TCR beta chain. The antigen it recognizes is unknown. No qualities accompany the bases; no much larger clone lies one base away. Sequences SGHRS (CDR1) and YFSETQ (CDR2) are obtained from the germline V gene. At the junction V is shortened by 3 bases and J by 7 bases, with 11 bases in between. From the cysteine through the phenylalanine, the CDR3 covers 14 amino acids. This entry keeps only the CDR3 DNA: 42 bases, framed from base 1. The data belong to a study of STAT5B mutations in CD4+ large granular lymphocyte leukemia (dated by TCRdb to between 2020 and 2023). General notes on the study: Among healthy controls, the CDR3 'QG' motif was associated with a particular HLA allele. Flow cytometry on FACSCanto II or FACSVerse showed that the purified fractions were more than 95% pure among lymphocytes. TCRbeta repertoires of CD4+ T-cell large granular lymphocyte leukemia patients were compared with those of healthy blood donors. On the study overall, not on this receptor specifically: Enrichment of TRBV06-family usage was observed among the top patient clones (8/27) relative to healthy controls (2/35). The data were not HLA-matched, and the relatively small sample size could explain the higher clonality seen in CD4+ compared with CD8+ T-LGLL. Compared with healthy CD4+ repertoires, CD4-sorted patient repertoires appeared more clonal, and this difference remained even after the putative leukemic clones were removed. Main leukemic clonotypes were private to each patient, although under 30% appeared at low frequency in other patients' non-leukemic repertoires.

Buffy coats from some 36 blood donors, supplied by the Finnish Red Cross blood service, were used as healthy controls. All TCR-sequenced material derived from peripheral blood: patient blood samples and healthy donor buffy coats. Peripheral blood mononuclear cells were isolated by Ficoll-Hypaque gradient centrifugation. Magnetic purification was used to isolate CD4+ cells from the buffy coats of the healthy controls. Genomic DNA was extracted with the Gentra Puregene Cell and Tissue kit and quantified on a Qubit 2.0 fluorometer. TCRbeta rearrangements were sequenced from genomic DNA using the immunoSEQ assay at survey resolution. The source study handled its data this way. In the TCR sequencing data, the lowest productive clonotype frequency that could be detected was 2.59 x 10-5. Analyses included only productive TCRbeta rearrangements, meaning complete and in-frame sequences. The clonality of each sample was calculated as Simpson clonality in the immunoSEQ Analyzer version 3.0. Clones were grouped by frequency into very rare, small, medium, large (1-20%) or hyperexpanded (>20%) categories. OLGA 1.2.3 estimated generation probabilities, VDJtools produced V-gene circos plots, VDJdb was queried for specificities, and GLIPH identified CDR3 motifs. TCRdb's version of the immuneACCESS table is confined to in-frame rearrangements and falls short of the full clone set. An unresolved V gene accounts for under half of the shortfall where checked; the remainder is of unknown origin. The D gene and trimming were derived from the DNA, and the V and J assignments and clone size from that table. The sample data list about 31,000 clones, and about 80% of these were observed just once. The top ten hold roughly 6.9% of the sample.

The chain joins TRBV5-1 to TRBJ1-6, with the identity of the D gene unclear. This sequence was found in a human donor in good health. The sample consisted of CD4+ T cells from blood buffy coats. The CDR3 amino acid sequence is: CASSSRTENSPLHF. In nucleotides, the sequence is TGCGCCAGCAGCTCTCGGACGGAGAATTCACCCCTCCACTTT.